This T cell receptor (beta chain) was obtained from a study of siplizumab effects on memory and regulatory T cells. Details on this clone: Its antigen remains unknown.

Each sample had roughly 10^5 TCR templates assayed. Some clones are missing from TCRdb's copy, which holds only in-frame ones; the method was immunoSEQ multiplex PCR. This sample has 120,000 or so clones, with roughly 89% found just once. The study's findings and limits: It seemed that naive T cells were more diverse than memory cells and were major contributors to the alloresponse. Treg origin accounted for an average of approximately 67% of mappable alloreactive CD4+ clones with siplizumab and about 30% in controls. Proliferating Tregs' suppressive function in siplizumab cultures went unconfirmed.

The specimen was CD4+ T cells sorted from blood. This sequence was found in a human donor in good health.

CDR3 DNA: TGTGCCAGTAGCACTCAGGGTTCTGGGGCCAACGTCCTGACTTTC. Protein: CASSTQGSGANVLTF. The chain couples TRBV19 to TRBJ2-6; tentative D call: TRBD1 (5 bases). Trimming removed 6 bases at V and 1 base at J, with 10 bases between. Germline loops: CDR1 LNHDA, CDR2 SQIVND (reference sequence). The CDR3 is 15 residues long.